This T cell receptor beta chain derives from a study of T cells expressing NK-cell markers. Turning to the study itself: From sorted CD3+CD56+NKG2C+, CD3+CD56+NKG2C- and CD3+CD56-NKG2C+ T cells came the TCR beta repertoires. Whole-study findings and limits: There remained a lack of clarity about HCMV specificity of expanded NKG2C+ T cell clones. NKG2C+ dominant clonotype frequencies in five to seven donors were roughly 1.0-7.5% of CD8+ T cells.

As the method of synthesis, 5'RACE template switching with UMIs yielded TCR beta cDNA. TCRdb reworked the 5' RACE reads into one entry per CDR3 protein, no DNA. Its table records 200,000 to 300,000 distinct CDR3 sequences. The CDR3 is made up of 14 amino acids. The germline V gene has CDR1 GTSNPN and CDR2 SVGIG (reference sequence). Notes on this clonotype: Its cognate antigen is unknown.

Sequencing was done on a sample of blood T cells: a sorted CD56 or NKG2C T cell subset, CD4+ or CD8+ T cells, or bulk PBMC T cells (not recorded which). The TCR was taken from a woman aged 18-70 years in good health. The chain couples TRBV30 to TRBJ2-1; the D call of TRBD1 rests on TCRdb alone, since no DNA is present to check it. This CDR3 reads CAEAGTGVSNEQFF.